Each of the 29 T cell receptor beta chains below was sequenced from the same sample in a study of CD8 T cells in ankylosing spondylitis. Study conclusions and caveats: The study identified a TCR beta motif of several highly homologous variants that appeared characteristic of ankylosing spondylitis blood.

These receptors are not linked to any known antigen. TCRdb re-derived calls from the 5' RACE reads in MiXCR, one entry per CDR3 protein. The data hold tens of thousands of distinct CDR3 sequences, with more than 8.5% observed a single time. Sequenced sample: blood, either unsorted or a sorted T cell fraction (not recorded which). The receptors here all came from a male donor with ankylosing spondylitis.

The J gene is TRBJ2-1, the V gene TRBV18; D might be TRBD1 (5 bases). CDR1 is KGHSH and CDR2 is LQKENI in the germline V gene. The V gene lost 3 bases and the J gene lost 0 bases, with 12 bases spanning the gap. The CDR3 sequence is 16 residues long. CDR3 residues: CASSPLQAISYNEQFF. The CDR3 DNA sequence: TGTGCCAGCTCACCGCTACAGGCGATCTCCTACAATGAGCAGTTCTTC.

This clonotype came up a few times. The genes are TRBV6-1 and TRBJ2-7, with D uncertain. Germline CDR1 is MNHNS and CDR2 is SASEGT. This CDR3 has 15 residues. The germline V and J ends were trimmed by 1 base and 0 bases, with 10 bases remaining between them. CDR3 residues: CASSEGQMSSYEQYV. The CDR3, as DNA: TGTGCCAGCAGTGAAGGGCAGATGAGCTCCTACGAGCAGTACGTC.

The V call is TRBV6-5, the J call TRBJ1-3; D remains ambiguous. Trimming cost V 0 bases and J 0 bases, with 18 bases left between them. This CDR3 contains 19 residues. Germline V CDR1 and CDR2: MNHEY, SVGAGI. The DNA for the CDR3 is TGTGCCAGCAGTTACTCGGGAGTCCGAGAAACCGGCTCTGGAAACACCATATATTTT. It codes for CASSYSGVRETGSGNTIYF.

The rearrangement links TRBV6-5 to TRBJ2-7; 8 nucleotides align to TRBD2. The CDR3 totals 15 residues. J was trimmed by 5 bases and V by 2 bases; bases with no gene match: 8. Looked up from germline, CDR1 is MNHEY and CDR2 is SVGAGI. Written as DNA, the CDR3 is TGTGCCAGCAGTTACAGAGCGGGAGCTGTCGACGAGCAGTACTTC. Encoded protein: CASSYRAGAVDEQYF.

The J gene is TRBJ2-3, the V gene TRBV7-2; 9 nucleotides align to TRBD1. This CDR3 is built from 16 residues. V was pared by 2 bases and J by 5 bases, with 8 bases of the junction left unmatched. Looked up from germline, CDR1 is SGHTA and CDR2 is FQGNSA. The chain's CDR3 is CASSLPPDRGEDTQYF. For the CDR3, the DNA is TGTGCCAGCAGCTTACCGCCGGACAGGGGAGAAGATACGCAGTATTTT.

This clonotype was seen only a few times. The J gene is TRBJ2-5, the V gene TRBV7-7, with TRBD2 identical over 7 bases. Germline assignment: CDR1 SSHAT and CDR2 FNYEAQ (reference sequence). The CDR3 is 14 residues long. With V trimmed by 5 bases and J by 2 bases, 5 bases remained unmatched. The DNA for the CDR3 is TGTGCCAGCAGCCCCGGGACTATACAAGAGACCCAGTACTTC. This gives the protein CASSPGTIQETQYF.

This clonotype was seen just once. V and J are TRBV5-1 and TRBJ2-1; D may be TRBD2 (6 bases). Germline-derived CDR1 and CDR2 are SGHRS and YFSETQ. Trimming took 4 bases from V and 7 from J, leaving 18 bases between them. The CDR3 length is 15 residues. The CDR3 sequence is CASSATGYGGNEQFF. The DNA for the CDR3 is TGCGCCAGCAGCGCCACCGGATACGGAGGGAATGAGCAGTTCTTC.

The CDR3 sequence is CASSLDGTGGPYGYTF. The CDR3 DNA is TGTGCCAGCAGCTTAGACGGGACAGGGGGTCCCTATGGCTACACCTTC. The rearrangement links TRBV7-9 to TRBJ1-2, with TRBD1 identical over 11 bases. V lost 1 base, J lost 4 bases, and 5 bases stayed unmatched. The V gene's germline CDR1 is SEHNR and CDR2 FQNEAQ (reference sequence). The CDR3 is 16 amino acids.

A few counts support this clonotype. This chain uses TRBV7-8 with TRBJ2-7; TRBD1 might be the D (6 bases). CDR3 length: 14 amino acids. V lost 5 bases to trimming and J lost 3 bases, with 14 bases between them. Germline CDR1 SGHVS, CDR2 FQNEAQ. The DNA for the CDR3 is TGTGCCAGCAGCACAGGACAGAACTTCTACGAGCAGTACTTC. Amino acid sequence: CASSTGQNFYEQYF.

This clonotype has at least ten counts. V and J are TRBV29-1 and TRBJ2-5; D may be TRBD1 or TRBD2 (5 bases each). Germline V gene lookup returns CDR1 SQVTM and CDR2 ANQGSEA. The CDR3 has 12 residues. Between the trimmed V and J ends, which lost 4 bases and 3 bases, there was a span of 9 bases. The CDR3 region has the DNA TGCAGCGTTGCTTTGGGGGAAGAGACCCAGTACTTC. Protein sequence: CSVALGEETQYF.

This clonotype was picked up many times. The chain recombines TRBV27 with TRBJ2-2; TRBD2 agrees at 16 bases. V dropped 3 bases and J dropped 7; count of bases not matched to a gene: 2. This CDR3 is built from 16 residues. Germline lookup yields CDR1 MNHEY and CDR2 SMNVEV (reference sequence). CDR3 amino acids: CASSLGLAGGFGELFF. For the CDR3, the DNA is TGTGCCAGCAGTTTGGGACTAGCGGGGGGGTTCGGGGAGCTGTTTTTT.

By share, this clonotype ranks as medium-sized. The chain links TRBV2 to TRBJ2-3; a possible D gene is TRBD2 (5 bases). The V gene's germline CDR1 is SNHLY and CDR2 FYNNEI. V shed 6 bases and J shed 1 base, with 5 bases lying between them. CDR3 size: 12 residues. The CDR3 loop is CASSGGTDTQYF. Written as DNA, the CDR3 is TGTGCCAGCAGCGGGGGCACAGATACGCAGTATTTT.

This clonotype was found many times. This chain connects TRBV29-1 to TRBJ1-1; 7 bases align to TRBD1. This CDR3 is built from 12 residues. Trimming at V came to 0 bases and at J to 7 bases, leaving 2 bases not matched to a gene. Germline V gives CDR1 SQVTM, CDR2 ANQGSEA. CDR3 nucleotide sequence: TGCAGCGTTGAAGAAGACAGGGTTGAAGCTTTCTTT. Translated, it gives CSVEEDRVEAFF.

CDR3 sequence (DNA): TGTGCCAGCAGTTCTATGGACACCGCGAACACCGGGGAGCTGTTTTTT. Protein product: CASSSMDTANTGELFF. The chain is built from TRBV27 and TRBJ2-2, with a weak D call TRBD1 (5 bases). The V end lost 4 bases, the J end lost 0 bases, and 12 bases lay between the germline ends. Germline V gene lookup returns CDR1 MNHEY and CDR2 SMNVEV (reference sequence). CDR3 length equals 16 residues.

This clonotype was seen a few times. This rearrangement joins TRBV7-9 to TRBJ2-1; D is ambiguous. Germline-derived CDR1 and CDR2 are SEHNR and FQNEAQ (reference sequence). This CDR3 comprises 15 residues. V shed 5 bases and J shed 0 bases, with 11 bases lying between them. CDR3 in amino acids: CASSIVLSSYNEQFF. CDR3 nucleotides: TGTGCCAGCAGCATCGTACTCAGCTCCTACAATGAGCAGTTCTTC.

The chain carries TRBV6-5 and TRBJ1-5, with D unresolved. Germline V lookup: CDR1 MNHEY, CDR2 SVGAGI. The V and J ends lost 4 bases and 7 bases respectively, with 20 bases between them. The CDR3 has 16 amino acids. The CDR3 DNA follows: TGTGCCAGCAGTTCCCCAGAACGCAAGAATCAGCAGCCCCAGCATTTT. Translation gives CASSSPERKNQQPQHF.

This clonotype came up many times. The gene calls are TRBV5-1 and TRBJ2-1; no clear D gene. This CDR3 is 13 amino acids long. Trimming cost V 4 bases and J 5 bases, with 10 bases left between them. Germline CDR1 SGHRS, CDR2 YFSETQ. The CDR3 region is CASSPPGDNEQFF. The CDR3 coding sequence is TGCGCCAGCAGCCCCCCTGGCGACAATGAGCAGTTCTTC.

This clonotype showed up just a few times. J is TRBJ2-1 and V is TRBV24-1; 10 bases are a match to TRBD1. Germline values: CDR1 KGHDR, CDR2 SFDVKD. V shed 6 bases and J 10 bases; nucleotides not matched to a gene: 8. This CDR3 contains 14 residues. CDR3 coding DNA: TGTGCCACCAGTTCCGGACAGGGGGGAAACGAGCAGTTCTTC. Protein: CATSSGQGGNEQFF.

This clonotype was counted only a few times. V and J are TRBV20-1 and TRBJ2-3, with D possibly TRBD2 on 6 matching bases. The CDR3 extends over 16 amino acids. V lost 1 base and J lost 0, with 14 bases in between. CDR1 and CDR2 from the germline V gene are DFQATT and SNEGSKA (reference sequence). This CDR3 reads CSARVTGVVSTDTQYF. The CDR3 DNA reads as TGCAGTGCTAGAGTAACGGGAGTCGTTAGCACAGATACGCAGTATTTT.

This clonotype was detected only a few times. The chain combines TRBV11-2 with TRBJ2-1, with D possibly TRBD2 on 5 matching bases. V was trimmed by 0 bases and J by 8 bases, leaving 20 bases between them. Germline CDR1 and CDR2: SGHAT and FQNNGV. The CDR3 loop spans 17 amino acids. For the CDR3, the DNA is TGTGCCAGCAGCTTAGATCCGGCTAGCTTAATGGGTGATGAGCAGTTCTTC. This sequence encodes CASSLDPASLMGDEQFF. Based on the CDR3 plus reference TRBV11-2 and TRBJ2-1, the full variable domain is EAGVAQSPRYKIIEKRQSVAFWCNPISGHATLYWYQQILGQGPKLLIQFQNNGVVDDSQLPKDRFSAERLKGVDSTLKIQPAKLEDSAVYLCASSLDPASLMGDEQFFGPGTRLTVL.

This clonotype was counted at least ten times. CDR3 bases: TGCAGTGCTAGAGACCCTGGGCGGAACACTGAAGCTTTCTTT. Translation gives CSARDPGRNTEAFF. This rearrangement joins TRBV20-1 to TRBJ1-1; D is undetermined. Germline V gene sequence: CDR1 DFQATT, CDR2 SNEGSKA (reference sequence). The V end lost 0 bases, the J end lost 1 base, and 9 bases lay between the germline ends. The CDR3 runs to 14 residues.

This clonotype was observed at least ten times. The chain employs TRBV29-1 and TRBJ2-1; 9 bases match TRBD1. V dropped 1 base and J dropped 9; count of bases not matched to a gene: 13. The CDR3 has 16 residues. Per the germline V gene, CDR1 is SQVTM and CDR2 is ANQGSEA. The CDR3 is CSVEGKTGGYSSEQFF. CDR3 nucleotides: TGCAGCGTTGAAGGAAAAACAGGGGGCTACTCTTCTGAGCAGTTCTTC.

This clonotype was detected a few times. The chain couples TRBV7-8 to TRBJ2-5; D is uncertain. Germline V CDR1 and CDR2: SGHVS, FQNEAQ. This CDR3 region has 15 residues. Trimming took off 0 bases at V and 3 bases at J, with 11 bases between the two ends. In nucleotides, the CDR3 is TGTGCCAGCAGCTTAGCACCCGGTCGTGAAGAGACCCAGTACTTC. Residues: CASSLAPGREETQYF. Together with reference TRBV7-8 and TRBJ2-5, the CDR3 gives the full variable domain: GAGVSQSPRYKVAKRGQDVALRCDPISGHVSLFWYQQALGQGPEFLTYFQNEAQLDKSGLPSDRFFAERPEGSVSTLKIQRTQQEDSAVYLCASSLAPGREETQYFGPGTRLLVL.

The chain uses TRBV14 and TRBJ2-1; the D gene is possibly TRBD2 (6 bases). Germline V gives CDR1 SGHDN, CDR2 FVKESK. This CDR3 has 17 residues. V shed 0 bases and J shed 0 bases, with 12 bases lying between them. The CDR3 DNA sequence: TGTGCCAGCAGCCAAGAAGGGGCGGGGACCTCCTACAATGAGCAGTTCTTC. Its protein is CASSQEGAGTSYNEQFF.

This clonotype has more than one count but fewer than ten. The chain joins TRBV24-1 to TRBJ2-1; a weak D match, TRBD1 (6 bases). CDR3 length equals 14 residues. V lost 3 bases to trimming and J lost 4 bases, with 9 bases between them. Germline CDR1 reads KGHDR; CDR2 reads SFDVKD. DNA for the CDR3: TGTGCCACCAGTGATATTGACAGGTACAATGAGCAGTTCTTC. As protein: CATSDIDRYNEQFF.

This clonotype was recorded once. The chain couples TRBV3-1 to TRBJ2-7, with D uncertain. Germline CDR1 is LGHDT and CDR2 is YNNKEL (reference sequence). This CDR3 has 13 residues. V lost 2 bases and J lost 3, with 8 bases in between. The CDR3 DNA reads TGTGCCAGCAGCCAACGGGCAGGCTACGAGCAGTACTTC. Its protein is CASSQRAGYEQYF.

This clonotype was seen ten or more times. The V call is TRBV30, the J call TRBJ1-5; 7 bases are a match to TRBD1. The V and J ends lost 2 bases and 1 base, in that order; junction bases with no gene match: 5. Germline V CDR1 and CDR2: GTSNPN, SVGIG (reference sequence). The CDR3 is 15 residues long. The CDR3 loop is CAWSKGTDSNQPQHF. CDR3 DNA sequence: TGTGCCTGGAGTAAGGGGACAGACAGCAATCAGCCCCAGCATTTT.

This clonotype was counted a few times. The J gene is TRBJ2-3, the V gene TRBV9, with 7 bases fitting TRBD2. In germline, CDR1 is SGDLS, CDR2 YYNGEE. CDR3 size: 15 residues. The trim removed 6 bases at V and 3 bases at J, leaving 10 bases unmatched. The CDR3 loop is CASTEAGMRTDTQYF. CDR3 in DNA: TGTGCCAGCACCGAAGCGGGGATGAGGACAGATACGCAGTATTTT.

This clonotype was recorded a few times. The chain is built from TRBV20-1 and TRBJ2-7, with a tentative D call TRBD1 (5 bases). In germline, CDR1 is DFQATT, CDR2 SNEGSKA (reference sequence). The CDR3 has 12 amino acids. The V gene lost 1 base and the J gene lost 1 base, with 5 bases spanning the gap. The CDR3 protein is CSARGQSYEQYV. CDR3 sequence (DNA): TGCAGTGCTAGAGGACAGTCCTACGAGCAGTACGTC.